The source of this T cell receptor (beta chain) is a study of response to subunit inactivated influenza vaccine. A note on this clonotype: Its antigen is not identified.

Using its own MiXCR run on the RT-PCR reads, TCRdb lists one record per CDR3 protein. This sample has a few hundred thousand distinct CDR3 sequences; around 9.9% occur once, and the top ten carry approximately 12%. Germline assignment: CDR1 LNHNV and CDR2 YYDKDF (reference sequence). This CDR3 contains 14 residues. Trimming took 0 bases from V and 7 from J, leaving 9 bases between them. Findings and caveats of the study: Each seasonal flu vaccination may recruit only limited new T cells, authors suggested.

The receptor was isolated from a man aged 45 to 65 who received an inactivated influenza vaccine. V and J are TRBV15 and TRBJ2-2; D is perhaps TRBD1 or TRBD2 (6 bases each). The sequencing used PBMCs from blood, collected 40 to 50 days after vaccination. CDR3 loop: CATSRDRGVGELFF. CDR3 sequence (DNA): TGTGCCACCAGCAGAGATAGGGGGGTCGGGGAGCTGTTTTTT. The full variable domain, completed using reference TRBV15 and TRBJ2-2, is DAMVIQNPRYQVTQFGKPVTLSCSQTLNHNVMYWYQQKSSQAPKLLFHYYDKDFNNEADTPDNFQSRRPNTSFCFLDIRSPGLGDTAMYLCATSRDRGVGELFFGEGSRLTVL.